This T cell receptor beta chain is from a study of cytomegalovirus exposure and HLA in healthy donors. Study overall: According to later analysis, the same platform produced the 130 or so validation and approximately 630 first-cohort repertoires. General observations from the study: First-cohort TCR clusters were later found to tend to co-occur in the roughly 130 validation repertoires. A classifier reportedly called cytomegalovirus status with high sensitivity and specificity. TCR beta chains numbering more than 150 were designated cytomegalovirus-associated.

TCRdb keeps only in-frame clones here, not all; method: immunoSEQ multiplex PCR. This sample has about 74,000 clones, with 94% found just once. V lost 6 bases to trimming and J lost 1 base, with 5 bases between them. Germline CDR1 MNHEY, CDR2 SVGAGI. The CDR3 covers 12 residues. For this clone: The antigen is not known.

V is TRBV6-5 and J is TRBJ2-3; D is unresolved. The sequenced sample consisted of PBMCs. This sequence was found in a man younger than 35 in good health and CMV-seropositive. The CDR3 DNA sequence: TGTGCCAGCAGGTCCGGCACAGATACGCAGTATTTT. It encodes CASRSGTDTQYF.